This T cell receptor (beta chain) was observed in a study of beta chain features in type 1 diabetes. Study-wide results and limits: The naive, central memory and Treg TCRB repertoires showed an apparent similarity that was greater among patients than among healthy donors.

The CDR3 contains 15 residues. Germline CDR1 is GTSNPN and CDR2 is SVGIG (reference sequence). Trimming stripped 0 bases from V and 4 bases from J, with 13 bases between. The isolated RNA, all of it, was reverse transcribed, so expressed TCRB transcripts were what got sequenced. Generated by immunoSEQ multiplex PCR, the TCRdb table keeps only in-frame clones and is missing some. The data contain around 400,000 clones, more than 12% of them singletons. This clone has just a few counts. Its antigen is as yet unknown. This sequence joins TRBV30 and TRBJ1-5; a possible D gene is TRBD1 (5 bases). The sequence was collected from a woman between 18 and 30 years old in good health. Sequencing input: naive CD4+ T cells from blood. The CDR3 sequence: CAWSVLAGSNQPQHF. CDR3 nucleotides: TGTGCCTGGAGTGTACTAGCAGGGTCTAATCAGCCCCAGCATTTT.